Listed below are T cell receptor beta chains from one sample, sequenced in a study of cytomegalovirus exposure and HLA in healthy donors. The repertoire was sequenced with immunoSEQ multiplex PCR; TCRdb's copy has only in-frame clones and lacks some. The table shows more than 75,000 clones, with around 92% occurring only once. The sequenced sample consisted of PBMCs. These receptors were collected from a man younger than 35 in good health and CMV-seronegative. CDR3s include the opening cysteine and the closing phenylalanine or tryptophan. Fields, in order: D gene, clone size, V gene, J gene, CDR3 protein, CDR3 DNA. A D gene is named only where the DNA matches it firmly. Clone size is not always given. Where it is, it says once, few, many or a class for expanded clones.

D: TRBD1; size: .; V: TRBV19; J: TRBJ2-6; CDR3: CASSLKGARGANVLTF; DNA: TGTGCCAGTAGTCTGAAGGGGGCAAGGGGGGCCAACGTCCTGACTTTC
D: TRBD2; size: .; V: TRBV7-3; J: TRBJ2-1; CDR3: CASSLSSGSYNEQFF; DNA: TGTGCCAGCAGCTTAAGTAGCGGGAGTTACAATGAGCAGTTCTTC
D: TRBD1; size: .; V: TRBV5-1; J: TRBJ2-4; CDR3: CASSLRGTGARVVNIQYF; DNA: TGCGCCAGCAGCTTGAGGGGGACAGGGGCGCGAGTTGTGAACATTCAGTACTTC
D: TRBD1; size: .; V: TRBV6-7; J: TRBJ1-5; CDR3: CASSYRDRGEGQPQHF; DNA: TGTGCCAGCAGTTACCGGGACAGGGGAGAGGGTCAGCCCCAGCATTTT
D: .; size: .; V: TRBV11-3; J: TRBJ2-7; CDR3: CASSPSSYEQYF; DNA: TGTGCCAGCAGCCCTAGCTCCTACGAGCAGTACTTC
D: .; size: .; V: TRBV30; J: TRBJ1-2; CDR3: CAWTQGFYGYTF; DNA: TGTGCCTGGACTCAGGGATTCTATGGCTACACCTTC
D: .; size: few; V: TRBV19; J: TRBJ2-7; CDR3: CASSRRGISYEQYFGQYF; DNA: .
D: TRBD2; size: .; V: TRBV6-5; J: TRBJ2-3; CDR3: CASSYIAGVNTQYF; DNA: TGTGCCAGCAGTTATATAGCGGGGGTTAATACGCAGTATTTT
D: TRBD2; size: .; V: TRBV11-2; J: TRBJ2-3; CDR3: CASSPRKGRGIDTQYF; DNA: TGTGCCAGCAGCCCCAGAAAGGGGCGGGGGATAGATACGCAGTATTTT
D: .; size: once; V: TRBV9; J: TRBJ2-5; CDR3: CASKGQSQETQYF; DNA: TGTGCCAGCAAAGGACAGTCTCAAGAGACCCAGTACTTC
D: TRBD1; size: .; V: TRBV11-2; J: TRBJ1-4; CDR3: CASSSGDRGRTFGEKLFF; DNA: TGTGCCAGCAGCTCCGGGGACAGGGGAAGGACTTTTGGTGAAAAACTGTTTTTT